This entry describes one T cell receptor (beta chain). This clone was observed a handful of times. There is no known antigen for this receptor. No base-level quality is on record; no much larger clone is a single base apart. A single peripheral blood draw of about 116 mL on average was collected from each donor into heparinised tubes. A BD FACSAria II was used to sort naive, central memory, regulatory and stem cell-like memory CD4+ T cells with a panel that included CD45RO, CCR7, CD25, CD127, CD95 and CD27. Every sorted population had a purity above 95%. PBMCs were isolated right away by Lymphoprep density gradient centrifugation and were stained directly, without culture. So that batch effects would be minimized, each experiment stained and sorted samples in pairs, pairing one healthy donor with one patient. This sample stems from a study of beta chain features in type 1 diabetes (dated by TCRdb to the late 2010s). Background on the whole study: Mean age, gender distribution, total cell number and subset yield were not different between patients and healthy donors. Regulatory and stem cell-like memory subsets were isolated from only 8 patients and roughly 8 healthy donors, whereas naive and central memory subsets came from all 30 or so donors. The study compared TCRB repertoires of sorted circulating CD4+ T cell subsets between recently diagnosed type 1 diabetes patients and matched healthy donors. Across all samples, almost 110 million sorted cells were examined, and cell number per subset correlated strongly with RNA yield.

The High Capacity cDNA Reverse Transcription Kit was used to reverse transcribe all of the isolated RNA, meaning that expressed TCRB transcripts were what got sequenced. Deep immunoSEQ sequencing was performed on naive, central memory and regulatory T cell samples, with an average of about 3.57 million total reads per sample. After sorted cells were lysed in RLT buffer, RNA was extracted with DNase-treated RNeasy Micro or Mini kits, with the choice depending on cell number. To prevent cross-contamination, each cell subset was processed individually, whereas patient and healthy donor samples were processed jointly. The immunoSEQ multiplex PCR was used to amplify TCRB sequences from cDNA, yielding 87-bp fragments that span the CDR3 region. The amplicons were sequenced using the Illumina HiSeq platform. The authors' analysis ran thus. PCR bias was corrected computationally using synthetic template baselines, and reads within Hamming distance 2 were collapsed, with unmergeable singletons discarded. Reads were aligned against IMGT so that V, D and J genes, CDR3 length and insertions or deletions at six rearrangement sites could be assigned. Within each subset, clonotype counts were normalized to sorted cell number, and only after that were true diversity and Gini coefficients computed with the tcR R package. Repertoire sharing was quantified using the overlap coefficient calculated on TCRB nucleotide sequences. Out-of-frame TCRB sequences from naive cells were analyzed as a proxy for the pre-selection repertoire. What TCRdb holds here is the immuneACCESS table cut down to in-frame rearrangements. Part of the clones is not present; checked against another copy, under half of the missing clones reflect an unresolved V gene, and the others are unexplained. The D gene and trimming were derived from the DNA, and the V and J assignments and clone size from that table. In this sample the table shows around 430,000 clones, 25% to 35% of which occur a single time. More than 0.055% of the sample lies in the top ten.

On the study overall, not on this receptor specifically: Type 1 diabetes patients showed a moderate but significant shortening of TCRB CDR3 length in all four CD4+ subsets. Naive, central memory and regulatory TCRB repertoires appeared to be more alike among patients than among healthy donors. At VDJ recombination sites, type 1 diabetes patients had fewer insertions and more deleted nucleotides, which implies abnormalities in thymic rearrangement. Because the HLA sub-analyses included only small numbers of individuals, any influence of HLA type on TCRB rearrangement was left unresolved. Shorter templates might be favored by PCR, yet because patient and control samples were amplified and corrected together, any such skew would affect both groups equally. Sequencing cDNA rather than genomic DNA could over-represent highly expressing activated cells, although activation and CD3 levels did not differ between groups.

The germline V gene (reference sequence) provides CDR1 SEHNR and CDR2 FQNEAQ. V is clipped by 0 bases and J by 2 bases, and the sequence between their germline boundaries is 5 bases long. The CDR3, cysteine through phenylalanine, is 13 amino acids long. The retained sequence is limited to the CDR3, 39 bases, with the frame set at the first base. Source material: naive CD4+ T cells from blood. The cell subset or site label for this specimen denotes: true naive CD4+ T cells. The receptor was isolated from a man between 18 and 35 years old in good health. The chain employs TRBV7-9 and TRBJ2-7; no D gene call is confident. In nucleotides, the sequence is TGTGCCAGCAGCTTAGCGAGAGCCTACGAGCAGTACTTC. It codes for CASSLARAYEQYF.